This entry lists 5 T cell receptor beta chains sequenced from one sample in a study of graft-versus-host responses after intestinal transplantation. The antigens of these receptors remain unknown. Profiled with immunoSEQ multiplex PCR; TCRdb holds only in-frame clones, not every one. The sample carries 84,000 or so clones, roughly 80% recorded once. Sequences were derived from unstimulated CD4+ T cells sorted from spleen or lymph node cells, sampled before intestinal transplant. The source is a human donor who received an intestinal transplant.

The chain combines TRBV4-1 with TRBJ2-6, with 10 bases lining up with TRBD2. V was clipped by 4 bases and J by 4 bases; unmatched bases: 4. CDR1 and CDR2 (germline): MGHRA, YSYEKL. This CDR3 has 16 amino acids. The CDR3 protein is CASSPTSGAGANVLTF. DNA for the CDR3: TGCGCCAGCAGCCCAACTAGCGGGGCCGGGGCCAACGTCCTGACTTTC.

V gene TRBV9 combines with J gene TRBJ1-2; 10 bases align to TRBD1. Germline trimming cut 0 bases from V and 3 bases from J; bases unmatched to any gene: 5. Germline values: CDR1 SGDLS, CDR2 YYNGEE. The length of the CDR3 is 16 residues. The CDR3 reads CASSVGTGGWYYGYTF. The CDR3 coding sequence is TGTGCCAGCAGCGTAGGGACAGGGGGGTGGTACTATGGCTACACCTTC.

This clone was observed a handful of times. The chain couples TRBV5-1 to TRBJ1-2; no definite D call. V dropped 4 bases and J dropped 0 bases, with 10 bases sitting between them. Germline CDR1 and CDR2: SGHRS and YFSETQ. CDR3 length: 14 residues. The CDR3 sequence is CASSVQPTNYGYTF. The DNA for the CDR3 is TGCGCCAGCAGCGTACAGCCTACTAACTATGGCTACACCTTC.

The rearrangement links TRBV5-8 to TRBJ2-3, with TRBD2 identical over 8 bases. CDR1 SGHTS and CDR2 YDEGEE come from the germline V gene. Losses at the gene ends were 5 bases for V and 2 bases for J; bases not matched to a gene: 16. This CDR3 region has 18 residues. The CDR3 loop reads CASRHSLIAGPYTDTQYF. The DNA of the CDR3 is TGTGCCAGCAGACATTCCCTAATAGCGGGGCCTTACACAGATACGCAGTATTTT.

This chain connects TRBV10-3 to TRBJ2-5; TRBD1 agrees at 9 bases. CDR3 length: 11 amino acids. Per germline, CDR1 ENHRY and CDR2 SYGVKD. Losses at the gene ends were 10 bases for V and 5 bases for J; bases not matched to a gene: 2. The CDR3 sequence is CATGQGETQYF. DNA for the CDR3: TGTGCCACTGGACAGGGGGAGACCCAGTACTTC.